The 15 T cell receptor beta chains presented below share a single source sample, sequenced in a study of monozygotic twins with inflammatory bowel disease. Reprocessing the 5' RACE reads, TCRdb reports a single entry for every CDR3 protein and omits DNA. The listing records 170,000 or so distinct CDR3 sequences. The sample comprised blood. The receptors stem from a human donor with ulcerative colitis or Crohn's disease, or a healthy co-twin of an affected twin (not recorded which).

V usage is TRBV11-2 and J usage is TRBJ1-1. The CDR3 runs to 13 residues. CDR1 is SGHAT and CDR2 is FQNNGV in the germline V gene. The CDR3 sequence: CASKREMNTEAFF. Full variable domain (remainder filled in from reference TRBV11-2 and TRBJ1-1): EAGVAQSPRYKIIEKRQSVAFWCNPISGHATLYWYQQILGQGPKLLIQFQNNGVVDDSQLPKDRFSAERLKGVDSTLKIQPAKLEDSAVYLCASKREMNTEAFFGQGTRLTVV.

The V call is TRBV6-1, the J call TRBJ2-7; TCRdb's D call of TRBD1 is untestable without DNA. The germline gives CDR1 MNHNS, CDR2 SASEGT. The CDR3 extends over 15 amino acids. The CDR3 protein is CASSASSGPSYEQYF.

The chain uses TRBV7-9 and TRBJ2-2; TCRdb designates TRBD1, a call that cannot be tested without DNA. This CDR3 spans 14 amino acids. Looked up from germline, CDR1 is SEHNR and CDR2 is FQNEAQ (reference sequence). CDR3 amino acids: CASSPTTDTGELFF.

The CDR3 here is CASSLRGVVYEQYF. The chain carries TRBV28 and TRBJ2-7; the TRBD1 assignment by TCRdb is unverifiable without DNA. Germline assignment: CDR1 MDHEN and CDR2 SYDVKM. The length of the CDR3 is 14 residues.

The rearrangement uses TRBV14 and TRBJ1-1; TCRdb picks TRBD1, but there is no DNA to check that call. CDR1 is SGHDN, CDR2 FVKESK, per germline. The CDR3 has 14 amino acids. Here the CDR3 reads CASRAGARSTEAFF.

CDR3 loop: CASSTRGQGGDEQFF. The V and J genes are TRBV5-1 and TRBJ2-1; the TCRdb D gene call, TRBD1, has no DNA to confirm it. The CDR3 is 15 residues long. The V gene's germline CDR1 is SGHRS and CDR2 YFSETQ.

The chain links TRBV7-9 to TRBJ2-3; the TCRdb call, TRBD2, lacks DNA for checking. From germline, CDR1 is SEHNR and CDR2 FQNEAQ (reference sequence). The CDR3 consists of 12 residues. The CDR3: CASGPPGRTQYF.

The chain employs TRBV10-3 and TRBJ2-2; there is no DNA to check the TCRdb D call of TRBD1. The germline V gene encodes CDR1 ENHRY and CDR2 SYGVKD. The CDR3 is 14 amino acids. The CDR3 protein is CAISGTGRTGELFF.

The V call is TRBV11-2, the J call TRBJ2-7; the D gene TCRdb calls, TRBD1, cannot be checked with no DNA. The CDR3 loop spans 18 amino acids. CDR1 is SGHAT, CDR2 FQNNGV, per germline. The CDR3 loop is CASSSGYGSGTVSYEQYF.

This chain links TRBV18 with TRBJ1-5. Germline V gene lookup returns CDR1 KGHSH and CDR2 LQKENI. The CDR3 has 12 amino acids. The CDR3 protein is CASSPPSQPQHF. Full variable domain (remainder filled in from reference TRBV18 and TRBJ1-5): NAGVMQNPRHLVRRRGQEARLRCSPMKGHSHVYWYRQLPEEGLKFMVYLQKENIIDESGMPKERFSAEFPKEGPSILRIQQVVRGDSAAYFCASSPPSQPQHFGDGTRLSIL.

The rearrangement links TRBV5-4 to TRBJ2-3; without DNA, the TCRdb call of TRBD1 cannot be checked. CDR1 is SGHNT, CDR2 YYREEE, per germline (reference sequence). CDR3 length: 18 amino acids. CDR3 sequence reads: CASSLMWGTGMGTDTQYF.

This rearrangement joins TRBV7-2 to TRBJ2-1; TCRdb gives TRBD2 as the D gene, but with no DNA this cannot be confirmed. The length of the CDR3 is 15 residues. The germline V gene has CDR1 SGHTA and CDR2 FQGNSA. The CDR3 here is CASSLEGLFGNEQFF.

The chain employs TRBV5-1 and TRBJ1-2; the TCRdb call, TRBD1, lacks DNA for checking. The length of the CDR3 is 15 residues. Germline V gene sequence: CDR1 SGHRS, CDR2 YFSETQ. CDR3 sequence: CASSLDRDRDYGYTF.

This chain uses TRBV27 with TRBJ1-6; without DNA, the TCRdb call of TRBD1 cannot be checked. The CDR3 totals 14 residues. Germline assignment: CDR1 MNHEY and CDR2 SMNVEV (reference sequence). CDR3 amino acids: CASRPTVLNSPLHF.

This chain links TRBV12-3 or TRBV12-4 with TRBJ2-3; TCRdb returns TRBD1, unconfirmable since there is no DNA. The CDR3 is made up of 14 amino acids. CDR3 loop: CASSFDRSSGTQYF.